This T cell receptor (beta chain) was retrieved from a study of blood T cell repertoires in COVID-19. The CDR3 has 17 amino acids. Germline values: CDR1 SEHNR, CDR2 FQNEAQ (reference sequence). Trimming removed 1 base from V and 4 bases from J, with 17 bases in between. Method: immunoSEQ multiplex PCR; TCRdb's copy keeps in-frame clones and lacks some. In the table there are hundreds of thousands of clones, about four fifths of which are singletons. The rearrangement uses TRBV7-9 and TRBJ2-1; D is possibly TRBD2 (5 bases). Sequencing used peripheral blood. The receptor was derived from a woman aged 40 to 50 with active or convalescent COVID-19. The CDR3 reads CASSLGSGGFRYNEQFF. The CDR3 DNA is TGTGCCAGCAGCTTAGGGTCGGGCGGGTTCCGTTACAATGAGCAGTTCTTC.